The 29 T cell receptor beta chains below come from one sample, sequenced in a study of T-cell reconstitution after alpha-beta-depleted transplantation in children. The TCRbeta library incorporated unique molecular identifiers. Using its own MiXCR run on the PCR reads, TCRdb lists one record per CDR3 protein. In the table there are over 100,000 distinct CDR3 sequences, about a tenth of which are singletons. The material sequenced was PBMCs, taken before TCRalphabeta/CD19-depleted stem cell transplant. The origin of the receptors is a boy aged 2 to 9 with acute lymphoblastic leukemia, due to receive a stem cell transplant.

The CDR3 DNA reads as TGTGCCAGCAGCTTTAGCCTTAGCGGGAGCGCAGCAGATACGCAGTATTTT. As protein: CASSFSLSGSAADTQYF. This chain links TRBV11-3 with TRBJ2-3, with TRBD2 matching 9 bases. V trimming: 3 bases; J trimming: 4 bases; junction bases outside the gene matches: 11. The germline V gene encodes CDR1 SGHNT and CDR2 YENEEA. There are 17 residues in the CDR3.

There are a few counts of this clonotype. The chain employs TRBV12-3 or TRBV12-4 and TRBJ2-7; 12 bases agree with TRBD2. With 5 bases clipped from V and 1 base from J, the junction kept 15 bases outside the gene matches. This CDR3 has 19 residues. CDR3 sequence (DNA): TGTGCCAGCAGTCTCATCGGGACTAGCGGGCTGAGAGGATCCTACGAGCAGTACTTC. Translating it yields CASSLIGTSGLRGSYEQYF.

This clonotype was seen at least ten times. The CDR3 loop reads CASSSRQGGNSPLHF. The DNA for the CDR3 is TGTGCCAGCAGTTCCAGACAGGGAGGGAATTCACCCCTCCACTTT. The chain has TRBV6-5 and TRBJ1-6; 7 bases agree with TRBD1. With V trimmed by 4 bases and J by 7 bases, 7 bases remained unmatched. This CDR3 is 15 amino acids long. Per germline, CDR1 MNHEY and CDR2 SVGAGI.

The chain combines TRBV10-1 with TRBJ2-7; 7 nucleotides agree with TRBD1. Germline values: CDR1 WNHNN, CDR2 SYGVQD (reference sequence). The CDR3 contains 14 residues. V dropped 8 bases and J dropped 0; count of bases not matched to a gene: 7. As DNA, the CDR3 is TGCGCCAGCCGCCCCGGGACAGACTCCTACGAGCAGTACTTC. Amino acid sequence: CASRPGTDSYEQYF.

The J gene is TRBJ2-1, the V gene TRBV4-2; TRBD2 aligns across 7 bases. The CDR3 is 14 residues long. V dropped 1 base and J dropped 8; count of bases not matched to a gene: 5. Per germline, CDR1 LGHNA and CDR2 YNFKEQ. The CDR3 protein is CASSQGLALHEQFF. DNA of the CDR3: TGTGCCAGCAGCCAAGGACTAGCTTTGCATGAGCAGTTCTTC.

This rearrangement joins TRBV9 to TRBJ2-1; 7 bases fit TRBD2. The CDR3 covers 15 residues. Germline loops: CDR1 SGDLS, CDR2 YYNGEE. V trimming: 4 bases; J trimming: 2 bases; junction bases outside the gene matches: 6. CDR3 amino acids: CASSPRERTYNEQFF. In DNA form, the CDR3 reads TGTGCCAGCAGCCCGCGGGAGAGAACCTACAATGAGCAGTTCTTC.

This clonotype was detected only a few times. The V gene is TRBV4-1, the J gene TRBJ2-2; 7 bases align to TRBD2. J was trimmed by 5 bases and V by 3 bases; bases with no gene match: 9. This CDR3 has 16 amino acids. From germline, CDR1 is MGHRA and CDR2 YSYEKL. CDR3 sequence reads: CASSHGTNPPTGELFF. CDR3 sequence (DNA): TGCGCCAGCAGCCATGGGACTAATCCTCCGACCGGGGAGCTGTTTTTT.

This clonotype was recorded at least ten times. The chain is built from TRBV6-2 or TRBV6-3 and TRBJ2-3; 9 bases are a match to TRBD2. The CDR3 totals 17 residues. Germline loops: CDR1 MNHEY, CDR2 SVGEGT. V lost 2 bases to trimming and J lost 0 bases; unmatched junction nucleotides: 6. The CDR3 is CASSYVTSGTSTDTQYF. For the CDR3, the DNA is TGTGCCAGCAGTTACGTGACTAGCGGAACTAGCACAGATACGCAGTATTTT.

This clonotype was counted a few times. The chain carries TRBV6-5 and TRBJ1-5; 9 nucleotides line up with TRBD1. The V and J ends lost 2 bases and 5 bases, in that order; junction bases with no gene match: 4. Germline CDR1 reads MNHEY; CDR2 reads SVGAGI. CDR3 size: 15 residues. CDR3 in DNA: TGTGCCAGCAGTTACATAGACAGGGGGGATCAGCCCCAGCATTTT. Residues: CASSYIDRGDQPQHF.

This clonotype has a count of ten or more. The CDR3 region is CASSYPGVEGSTDTQYF. The CDR3 DNA reads as TGTGCCAGCAGTTACCCCGGGGTCGAGGGGAGCACAGATACGCAGTATTTT. The chain uses TRBV12-3 or TRBV12-4 and TRBJ2-3; D might be TRBD1 or TRBD2, each matching 5 bases. The V end was cut by 4 bases, the J end by 0 bases, with 17 bases between. This CDR3 contains 17 residues.

The chain is built from TRBV6-1 and TRBJ2-2; D remains ambiguous. This CDR3 is built from 18 residues. The germline V gene has CDR1 MNHNS and CDR2 SASEGT. V was cut by 6 bases and J by 1 base, with 21 bases left in between. The CDR3 region has the DNA TGTGCCAGCAGCTCCTTCCCTGCCCCTCGTGAGAACACCGGGGAGCTGTTTTTT. It yields the protein CASSSFPAPRENTGELFF.

This clonotype came up a few times. The rearrangement joins TRBV5-1 to TRBJ2-1; D may be TRBD2 (5 bases). The CDR3 consists of 15 residues. Germline CDR1 SGHRS, CDR2 YFSETQ. V was clipped by 2 bases and J by 2 bases, with 11 bases between them. CDR3 nucleotides: TGCGCCAGCAGCTTTTTTGGACTTACCTACAATGAGCAGTTCTTC. Its translation is CASSFFGLTYNEQFF.

Only a few counts were recorded for this clonotype. The V gene is TRBV11-2, the J gene TRBJ2-5; 11 nucleotides agree with TRBD2. The CDR3 is 18 residues long. After removal of 5 bases from V and 5 bases from J, the junction contained 16 bases not matched to a gene. Germline CDR1 is SGHAT and CDR2 is FQNNGV. CDR3 sequence (DNA): TGTGCCAGCAGCCCGGGGACTAGCGGAGGGGTAGGTCGCGAGACCCAGTACTTC. It is translated as CASSPGTSGGVGRETQYF.

This clonotype appeared a few times. The chain combines TRBV18 with TRBJ2-5, with D possibly being TRBD2 (5 bases). Trimming stripped 2 bases from V and 4 bases from J, with 5 bases between. Per germline, CDR1 KGHSH and CDR2 LQKENI. The CDR3 contains 12 residues. The CDR3 DNA is TGTGCCAGCTCACCAGCGGGAGAGACCCAGTACTTC. The encoded protein is CASSPAGETQYF.

This clonotype appeared a few times. V gene TRBV5-1 combines with J gene TRBJ2-1; D is tentatively TRBD1 or TRBD2 (7 bases each). The CDR3 sequence is 19 residues long. Germline CDR1 reads SGHRS; CDR2 reads YFSETQ. Trimming cost V 0 bases and J 1 base, with 20 bases left between them. The CDR3 reads CASSLERGRSAGSYNEQFF. CDR3 sequence (DNA): TGCGCCAGCAGCTTGGAAAGGGGGCGCTCAGCGGGGTCCTACAATGAGCAGTTCTTC.

Concerning this clonotype: The germline gene is not matched at one end of the junction; a read error may be the cause. The CDR3 DNA is TGTGCCAGCAGCTTAACGACAGGAGGATATCAACCCCAGCATTTT. It is translated as CASSLTTGGYQPQHF. The chain is built from TRBV7-8 and TRBJ1-5, with TRBD1 as a possible D gene (6 bases). Germline V gene data show CDR1 as SGHVS and CDR2 as FQNEAQ. The CDR3 sequence is 15 residues long. The full variable domain, completed using reference TRBV7-8 and TRBJ1-5, is GAGVSQSPRYKVAKRGQDVALRCDPISGHVSLFWYQQALGQGPEFLTYFQNEAQLDKSGLPSDRFFAERPEGSVSTLKIQRTQQEDSAVYLCASSLTTGGYQPQHFGDGTRLSIL.

This clonotype showed up just a few times. The chain couples TRBV29-1 to TRBJ2-7; 8 bases agree with TRBD2. V was pared by 4 bases and J by 5 bases, with 7 bases of the junction left unmatched. CDR3 length: 13 residues. From germline, CDR1 is SQVTM and CDR2 ANQGSEA. The CDR3, as DNA: TGCAGCGTTGGGGCGACTAGCGACAACGAGCAGTACTTC. Translating it yields CSVGATSDNEQYF.

CDR3 protein: CASSPGQRATNEKLFF. Here the CDR3 DNA reads TGTGCCAGCAGCCCCGGACAGCGAGCAACTAATGAAAAACTGTTTTTT. The chain is built from TRBV3-1 and TRBJ1-4; D may be TRBD1 (6 bases). The CDR3 length is 16 residues. V lost 4 bases to trimming and J lost 0 bases, with 12 bases between them. Germline V gene sequence: CDR1 LGHDT, CDR2 YNNKEL (reference sequence).

This clonotype appeared many times. The chain recombines TRBV7-3 with TRBJ2-5, with 8 bases lining up with TRBD2. Losses at the gene ends were 5 bases for V and 5 bases for J; bases not matched to a gene: 10. This CDR3 region has 15 residues. CDR1 is SGHTA, CDR2 FQGTGA, per germline. CDR3 sequence: CASSQGRGAAETQYF. In DNA, the CDR3 is TGTGCCAGCAGCCAAGGGCGGGGGGCGGCGGAGACCCAGTACTTC.

The sample holds one count of this clonotype. This may stem from a read error, because a much larger clone lies one nucleotide away. This chain uses TRBV14 with TRBJ2-1; D possibly matches TRBD1 or TRBD2 (6 bases each). Germline CDR1 reads SGHDN; CDR2 reads FVKESK. CDR3 length: 18 residues. CDR3 protein: CAGSHGGQISLSLNEQFF. Here the CDR3 DNA reads TGTGCCGGCAGCCACGGGGGACAAATAAGTCTTAGTTTGAATGAGCAGTTCTTC.

The rearrangement uses TRBV12-3 or TRBV12-4 and TRBJ2-3; D is perhaps TRBD2 (5 bases). The V end was cut by 9 bases, the J end by 0 bases, with 22 bases between. This CDR3 is 17 amino acids long. CDR3 sequence: CARPRPPLALSTDTQYF. DNA for the CDR3: TGTGCCAGGCCACGACCCCCTCTAGCCCTTAGCACAGATACGCAGTATTTT.

This chain joins TRBV29-1 and TRBJ2-7; D is unresolved. Germline lookup yields CDR1 SQVTM and CDR2 ANQGSEA. The V end was cut by 3 bases, the J end by 6 bases, with 15 bases between. The CDR3 spans 13 residues. The CDR3 protein is CSVDETVAGEQYF. Written as DNA, the CDR3 is TGCAGCGTTGACGAAACAGTTGCTGGCGAGCAGTACTTC.

This clonotype was seen at least ten times. This sequence joins TRBV20-1 and TRBJ2-3; D might be TRBD2 (6 bases). Germline CDR1 and CDR2: DFQATT and SNEGSKA (reference sequence). Between the trimmed V and J ends, which lost 1 base and 5 bases, there was a span of 22 bases. The CDR3 length is 17 residues. CDR3 sequence (DNA): TGCAGTGCTAGAGGGAGGAGGGCATTACCCTATGGAGATACGCAGTATTTT. It encodes CSARGRRALPYGDTQYF.

This clonotype was recorded many times. This rearrangement joins TRBV6-5 to TRBJ1-2, with 11 positions matching TRBD1. Germline V gives CDR1 MNHEY, CDR2 SVGAGI. The CDR3 totals 16 residues. V lost 6 bases, J lost 11 bases, and 17 bases stayed unmatched. The CDR3 is CASSPSPGQGVLGYTF. Written as DNA, the CDR3 is TGTGCCAGCAGCCCCAGCCCGGGACAGGGGGTCTTGGGATACACCTTC.

This chain uses TRBV2 with TRBJ1-5, with 7 bases identical to TRBD1. The CDR3 is 14 amino acids. Trimming cost V 5 bases and J 3 bases; bases outside gene matches: 4. CDR1 is SNHLY, CDR2 FYNNEI, per germline. DNA of the CDR3: TGTGCCAGCAGTCCCGACAGGGCCAATCAGCCCCAGCATTTT. Translating gives CASSPDRANQPQHF.

Ten or more counts support this clonotype. The rearrangement uses TRBV12-3 or TRBV12-4 and TRBJ2-3, with a possible D match to TRBD2 (6 bases). V lost 5 bases and J lost 0, with 12 bases in between. CDR3 length equals 15 residues. This chain's CDR3 is CASSEDGTSTDTQYF. For the CDR3, the DNA is TGTGCCAGCAGTGAGGACGGGACTAGCACAGATACGCAGTATTTT.

The J gene is TRBJ2-7, the V gene TRBV14, with D possibly matching TRBD2 (5 bases). From germline, CDR1 is SGHDN and CDR2 FVKESK. Trimming removed 0 bases at V and 3 bases at J, with 9 bases between. CDR3 length: 14 amino acids. CDR3 sequence: CASSQELRVYEQYF. CDR3 nucleotides: TGTGCCAGCAGCCAAGAGTTGCGGGTCTACGAGCAGTACTTC.

This clonotype appeared many times. The J gene is TRBJ2-2, the V gene TRBV7-9, with D possibly being TRBD2 (6 bases). The CDR3 has 17 amino acids. The V gene lost 5 bases and the J gene lost 1 base, with 17 bases spanning the gap. CDR1 is SEHNR, CDR2 FQNEAQ, per germline (reference sequence). CDR3: CASSTGRYLKNTGELFF. CDR3 nucleotide sequence: TGTGCCAGCAGCACGGGGAGGTACCTAAAGAACACCGGGGAGCTGTTTTTT.

This chain connects TRBV6-1 to TRBJ1-5; TRBD1 might be the D (5 bases). The germline gives CDR1 MNHNS, CDR2 SASEGT. The CDR3 is 15 amino acids. V lost 8 bases, J lost 0 bases, and 14 bases lay in between. The CDR3 spells CASLEGPYSNQPQHF. The CDR3 DNA sequence: TGTGCCAGCCTTGAGGGGCCTTATAGCAATCAGCCCCAGCATTTT.